Listed below are T cell receptor beta chains from one sample, sequenced in a study of identical twins. TCRdb called the 5' RACE reads again in MiXCR, with one record for every CDR3 protein. The repertoire holds about 470,000 distinct CDR3 sequences, with more than 20% as singletons. These data also formed part of another study, on T cells expressing NK-cell markers.

The sequencing sample was made of CD4+ T cells sorted from blood. The receptors were sampled from a woman aged 18-30 years in good health. Both conserved end residues are part of each CDR3. A D gene is named only where the DNA matches it firmly. Clone size, where shown, is once, few, many, or a class for clones that have expanded.

>TRBV7-2|.|TRBJ2-1|few
CASSLVPKNEQFF
TGTGCCAGCAGCTTAGTCCCTAAAAATGAGCAGTTCTTC
>TRBV29-1|TRBD2|TRBJ2-3|few
CSVGDGRAQFTQYF
TGCAGCGTTGGAGACGGGAGGGCCCAATTTACGCAGTATTTT
>TRBV5-6|TRBD2|TRBJ2-1|few
CASSTGLAGGRRFF
TGTGCCAGCAGCACGGGACTAGCGGGGGGACGACGGTTCTTC
>TRBV5-5|.|TRBJ1-2|few
CASSLGGALTF
TGTGCCAGCAGCTTGGGTGGGGCGCTGACCTTC
>TRBV12-3/TRBV12-4|TRBD2|TRBJ2-1|few
CASSWLAGEGYNEQFF
TGTGCCAGCAGTTGGTTAGCGGGAGAAGGCTACAATGAGCAGTTCTTC
>TRBV11-2|TRBD1|TRBJ2-1|once
CASSPRDRADNEQFF
TGTGCCAGCAGCCCCCGGGACAGGGCGGATAATGAGCAGTTCTTC
>TRBV5-1|TRBD2|TRBJ2-2|.
CASSTSGANTGELFF
TGCGCCAGCAGCACCAGCGGGGCAAACACCGGGGAGCTGTTTTTT
>TRBV24-1|TRBD1|TRBJ1-5|.
CATSSGGHQPQHF
TGTGCCACCAGTTCAGGGGGCCATCAGCCCCAGCATTTT
>TRBV7-2|TRBD1|TRBJ2-7|few
CASSRDRVEQYF
TGTGCCAGCAGCCGAGACAGGGTCGAGCAGTACTTC
>TRBV12-3/TRBV12-4|.|TRBJ1-2|many
CASSDIRGGYTF
TGTGCCAGCAGTGATATTAGGGGTGGCTACACCTTC
>TRBV20-1|TRBD2|TRBJ2-3|.
CSARGLVAGRTDTQYF
TGCAGTGCTAGAGGCCTAGTAGCGGGGCGCACAGATACGCAGTATTTT
>TRBV12-5|TRBD2|TRBJ2-5|.
CASAPGRVRYQETQYF
TGTGCTAGTGCCCCTGGGAGGGTGAGATACCAAGAGACCCAGTACTTC
>TRBV7-3|.|TRBJ2-6|few
CASSLRSSGANVLTF
TGTGCCAGCAGCCTTAGGAGTTCTGGGGCCAACGTCCTGACTTTC
>TRBV6-2/TRBV6-3|TRBD2|TRBJ2-1|.
CASEEITGGPYNEQFF
TGTGCCAGCGAAGAGATAACGGGAGGGCCTTACAATGAGCAGTTCTTC
>TRBV3-1|.|TRBJ1-1|.
CASSQAGRTEAFF
TGTGCCAGCAGCCAAGCCGGTCGGACTGAAGCTTTCTTT
>TRBV7-2|.|TRBJ2-5|many
CASSLLAPPQETQYF
TGTGCCAGCAGCTTACTAGCGCCCCCGCAAGAGACCCAGTACTTC
>TRBV7-2|.|TRBJ2-7|.
CASSLDLSWFYEQYF
TGTGCCAGCAGCTTAGACCTCAGCTGGTTCTACGAGCAGTACTTC
>TRBV10-3|TRBD2|TRBJ2-1|.
CAISGLASYNEQFF
TGTGCCATCAGCGGACTAGCCAGTTACAATGAGCAGTTCTTC
>TRBV5-6|.|TRBJ1-1|few
CASSLVYTEAFF
TGTGCCAGCAGCTTAGTTTACACTGAAGCTTTCTTT
>TRBV3-1|TRBD1|TRBJ1-2|few
CASSQGTGRISRYTF
TGTGCCAGCAGCCAAGGGACAGGGCGGATATCGCGCTACACCTTC
>TRBV7-2|.|TRBJ2-7|few
CASSSTAGYEQYF
TGTGCCAGCAGCTCGACCGCGGGCTACGAGCAGTACTTC
>TRBV6-1|TRBD1|TRBJ1-2|.
CASRPLGQGINYGYTF
TGTGCCAGCAGACCTTTGGGACAGGGGATAAACTATGGCTACACCTTC
>TRBV12-3/TRBV12-4|TRBD1|TRBJ2-5|few
CASSSGTRHTGVGTQYF
TGTGCCAGCAGTTCAGGCACGCGACACACAGGGGTGGGGACCCAGTACTTC
>TRBV20-1|.|TRBJ1-6|few
CSARTQGDSPLHF
TGCAGTGCTAGAACACAGGGAGATTCACCCCTCCACTTT
>TRBV7-2|.|TRBJ2-5|.
CASMERPLVGTQYF
TGTGCCAGCATGGAGAGGCCCCTCGTTGGGACCCAGTACTTC
>TRBV25-1|TRBD2|TRBJ2-7|few
CASSPGLVPYEQYF
TGTGCCAGCAGTCCAGGACTAGTCCCCTACGAGCAGTACTTC
>TRBV12-3/TRBV12-4|TRBD1|TRBJ1-1|.
CASGRSQGAGTEAFF
TGTGCCAGCGGTCGTTCTCAGGGGGCAGGCACTGAAGCTTTCTTT
>TRBV6-5|.|TRBJ2-1|few
CASSRVGEQFF
TGTGCCAGCAGCCGAGTTGGGGAGCAGTTCTTC
>TRBV4-1|TRBD1|TRBJ1-6|few
CASSRRDREASPLHF
TGCGCCAGCAGCCGCCGGGACAGGGAGGCTTCACCCCTCCACTTT
>TRBV28|.|TRBJ2-7|.
CASSLATVEQYF
TGTGCCAGCAGTTTGGCGACAGTCGAGCAGTACTTC
>TRBV6-5|.|TRBJ2-1|.
CASSFTETYNEQFF
TGTGCCAGCAGTTTCACAGAAACCTACAATGAGCAGTTCTTC
>TRBV7-2|.|TRBJ2-3|.
CASSLVAGTADTQYF
TGTGCCAGCAGCTTAGTTGCGGGGACGGCAGATACGCAGTATTTT
>TRBV15|.|TRBJ1-1|.
CATSRDGRKAFF
TGTGCCACCAGCAGAGATGGTAGAAAAGCTTTCTTT
>TRBV15|.|TRBJ2-1|.
CATSRDPGNEQFF
TGTGCCACCAGCAGAGACCCGGGGAATGAGCAGTTCTTC
>TRBV27|.|TRBJ2-7|few
CASSLTPGQEYF
TGTGCCAGCAGTTTAACCCCTGGGCAGGAGTACTTC
>TRBV12-3/TRBV12-4|.|TRBJ1-1|many
CASSGRDGNTEAFF
TGTGCCAGCAGCGGGCGGGACGGAAACACTGAAGCTTTCTTT
>TRBV3-1|.|TRBJ1-1|few
CASSQSRGNEAFF
TGTGCCAGCAGCCAAAGCCGGGGAAATGAAGCTTTCTTT
>TRBV7-2|TRBD1|TRBJ2-7|.
CASSLVGQSFEQYF
TGTGCCAGCAGCTTAGTGGGACAGTCATTTGAGCAGTACTTC
>TRBV5-1|TRBD2|TRBJ2-1|few
CASSRGDQVSYNEQFF
TGCGCCAGCAGCCGGGGGGACCAAGTCTCCTACAATGAGCAGTTCTTC
>TRBV20-1|TRBD1|TRBJ1-6|few
CSARGQGGSPLHF
TGCAGTGCTAGGGGACAGGGCGGGTCACCCCTCCACTTT
>TRBV2|TRBD2|TRBJ2-3|few
CASKRGGSVADTQYF
TGTGCCTCCAAACGGGGCGGGAGTGTCGCAGATACGCAGTATTTT
>TRBV12-3/TRBV12-4|TRBD2|TRBJ2-5|.
CASRRRGRGAQETQYF
TGTGCCAGCAGACGGCGGGGGCGGGGGGCTCAAGAGACCCAGTACTTC
>TRBV5-1|.|TRBJ2-1|few
CASSSGGGSSYNEQFF
TGCGCCAGCAGCTCAGGAGGGGGTTCCTCCTACAATGAGCAGTTCTTC
>TRBV7-9|.|TRBJ1-3|.
CATFTGTSGNTIYF
TGTGCCACCTTCACCGGGACATCTGGAAACACCATATATTTT
>TRBV9|.|TRBJ2-1|.
CASSVEARGSYNEQFF
TGTGCCAGCAGCGTAGAGGCCAGGGGCTCCTACAATGAGCAGTTCTTC
>TRBV29-1|.|TRBJ1-3|.
CSVAGAGLSSGNTIYF
TGCAGCGTTGCTGGGGCAGGCCTTTCCTCTGGAAACACCATATATTTT
>TRBV9|.|TRBJ2-7|.
CASSGHSTSTEGQYF
TGTGCCAGCAGCGGACACAGCACTTCTACCGAGGGGCAGTACTTC
>TRBV5-1|.|TRBJ1-1|once
CASSRIEGTEAFF
TGCGCCAGCAGCAGGATAGAAGGAACTGAAGCTTTCTTT
>TRBV23-1|TRBD1|TRBJ2-7|.
CARGDSSYEQYF
TGCGCCAGGGGGGACAGCTCCTACGAGCAGTACTTC
>TRBV5-6|TRBD2|TRBJ2-1|.
CASSLVTSGGSNEQFF
TGTGCCAGCAGCTTGGTGACTAGCGGAGGTTCCAATGAGCAGTTCTTC
>TRBV7-9|TRBD2|TRBJ2-5|.
CASSRTSGSSETQYF
TGTGCCAGCAGCAGGACTAGCGGGAGTTCGGAGACCCAGTACTTC
>TRBV12-3/TRBV12-4|TRBD2|TRBJ2-3|many
CASSGTSGYTQYF
TGTGCCAGCAGCGGGACTAGCGGATATACGCAGTATTTT
>TRBV7-4|TRBD2|TRBJ2-7|.
CASSLGLAPPGEQYF
TGTGCCAGCAGCCTGGGACTAGCGCCTCCGGGGGAGCAGTACTTC
>TRBV20-1|TRBD1|TRBJ1-2|.
CSAKGTGDGYTF
TGCAGTGCCAAAGGGACAGGGGATGGCTACACCTTC
>TRBV6-2/TRBV6-3|.|TRBJ2-3|.
CASSYITDTQYF
TGTGCCAGCAGTTATATCACAGATACGCAGTATTTT
>TRBV20-1|TRBD2|TRBJ2-3|.
CSLAGGPKDTQYF
TGCAGTCTAGCGGGAGGGCCGAAAGATACGCAGTATTTT
>TRBV28|.|TRBJ2-5|few
CASSTGSGTQYF
TGTGCCAGTTCAACAGGGTCGGGGACCCAGTACTTC
>TRBV9|TRBD1|TRBJ2-7|.
CASSVGDRNYEQYF
TGTGCCAGCAGCGTAGGGGACAGGAACTACGAGCAGTACTTC
>TRBV4-2|TRBD2|TRBJ2-3|.
CASSPSPILGGDTQYF
TGTGCCAGCAGCCCCAGCCCCATCTTGGGGGGGGATACGCAGTATTTT